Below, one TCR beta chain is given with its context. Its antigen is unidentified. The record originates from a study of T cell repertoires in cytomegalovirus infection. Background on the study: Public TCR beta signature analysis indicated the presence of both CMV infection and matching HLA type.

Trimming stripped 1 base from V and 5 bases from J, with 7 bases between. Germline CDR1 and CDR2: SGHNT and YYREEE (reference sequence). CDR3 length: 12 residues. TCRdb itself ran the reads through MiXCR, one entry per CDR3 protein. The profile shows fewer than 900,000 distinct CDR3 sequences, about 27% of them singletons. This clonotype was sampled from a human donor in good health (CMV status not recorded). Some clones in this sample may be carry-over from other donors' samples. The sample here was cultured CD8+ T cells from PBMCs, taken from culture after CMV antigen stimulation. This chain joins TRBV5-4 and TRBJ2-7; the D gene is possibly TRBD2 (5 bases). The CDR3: CASSLTADEQYF. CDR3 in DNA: TGTGCCAGCAGCTTGACAGCGGACGAGCAGTACTTC.